This T cell receptor beta chain was profiled in a study of cytomegalovirus exposure and HLA in healthy donors. Germline V CDR1 and CDR2: MDHEN, SYDVKM. Trimming left V 6 bases short and J 2 bases short, with 16 bases between. This CDR3 comprises 15 residues. PCR amplification relied on 60 Vbeta primers (plus 13 Jbeta primers). Data came from immunoSEQ multiplex PCR; TCRdb stores just in-frame clones and leaves some out. The table records under 200,000 clones, around 77% of them present only once. The chain has TRBV28 and TRBJ1-1, with D unclear. The sample consisted of PBMCs. The sequence derives from a man between 60 and 75 years old in good health and CMV-seronegative. DNA of the CDR3: TGTGCCAGCAGCTCCGGTACAGAGGGAAACACTGAAGCTTTCTTT. Its protein is CASSSGTEGNTEAFF.